This T cell receptor beta chain was retrieved from a study of T cell responses to AZD1222 COVID-19 vaccine. The study, taken as a whole, reports: At 160-218 and 743-854, vaccine-associated CD4 TCRs were dominant, and they spanned spike. In a largely white British group with more females than males, clonal diversity was possibly underestimated.

In the case of this clone: Antigen: not known.

CDR3 length equals 14 residues. Here immunoSEQ multiplex PCR was the method, and the copy in TCRdb shows in-frame clones only, minus some. The top ten clones hold under 4% of a sample with about 160,000 clones, 90% of them seen once. The input for sequencing was peripheral blood, taken 28 days after the second AZD1222 dose. This receptor was obtained from an adult who received the AZD1222 COVID-19 vaccine. The V call is TRBV12-2, the J call TRBJ1-2. TRBV12-2 corresponds to a pseudogene. The CDR3 bases are TGTGCAAGTCGCACAAAAAGCGGATGCTATGGCTACACCTTC. Protein sequence: CASRTKSGCYGYTF.